The clone carrying this TCR beta chain has ten or more counts. Its cognate antigen is unknown. CDR1 is MGHDK and CDR2 is SYGVNS in the germline V gene. This CDR3 comprises 12 residues. Trimming took 4 bases from V and 11 from J; bases not matched to a gene: 4. These data are taken from a study of identical twins. MiXCR, run by TCRdb on the 5' RACE reads, gives a single entry per CDR3 protein. Of approximately 280,000 distinct CDR3 sequences in the sample, about 8.1% were seen once. Study-wide results and caveats: Models underestimated TCR alpha sharing (out-of-frame) in monozygotic twins.

Another study also made use of these data, one on yellow fever vaccine responses in identical twins.

The rearrangement joins TRBV25-1 to TRBJ2-1; TRBD2 matches 8 bases. Sequencing input: memory (CD45RO+) T cells sorted from blood. This receptor was identified in a woman between 18 and 30 years old in good health. The DNA of the CDR3 is TGTGCCAGCAGTGCAAGCGGGAGTAAGCAGTTCTTC. Translated, it gives CASSASGSKQFF.